This T cell receptor beta chain was obtained from a study of graft-versus-host responses after intestinal transplantation. Study at large: Those transplanted obtained multivisceral, liver-intestinal, or isolated intestinal grafts. Recipients uniformly received anti-thymocyte globulin induction, followed by tacrolimus and steroids for approximately 3 years. Study-level points and caveats: Allografts from individuals with graft-donor T cell macrochimerism displayed high graft-versus-host to host-versus-graft clonal ratios.

As regards this clone: Its antigen is unknown.

TCRdb's copy holds only in-frame clones and misses some; the assay was immunoSEQ multiplex PCR. Among around 45,000 clones, about nine tenths were seen once, and the ten largest hold about 2.6%. The CDR3 loop spans 15 amino acids. V lost 2 bases and J lost 6; bases outside the gene matches: 7. The germline gives CDR1 SEHNR, CDR2 FQNEAQ (reference sequence). The TCR sequence derives from a human donor who was the organ donor for an intestinal transplant. Sample: unstimulated CD4+ T cells sorted from spleen or lymph node cells, taken before transplant. The chain links TRBV7-9 to TRBJ2-7; 10 bases fit TRBD2. CDR3 in amino acids: CASSLLAGAPLEQYF. The CDR3 DNA reads as TGTGCCAGCAGCTTACTAGCGGGAGCCCCCCTCGAGCAGTACTTC.